A single sample is the source of the 19 T cell receptor beta chains below, sequenced in a study of regulatory T cells in long-lasting Graves disease. The time point denotes: newly diagnosed GD, antithyroid drugs for less than 3 months. The TCR library was prepared using RNA isolated from PBMCs. CDR3-region Arm-PCR and iRepertoire HTBI primers produced the TCR beta libraries. TCRdb analysed the multiplex PCR reads with MiXCR anew, one entry per CDR3 protein. This table holds almost 450,000 distinct CDR3 sequences, about a sixth found once. The same sample was also used in a study of T cells in Graves' hyperthyroidism and ophthalmopathy.

Material: peripheral blood mononuclear cells (PBMCs), obtained at new diagnosis, from a patient treated with antithyroid drugs. The origin of the receptors is a woman in her 30s with Graves disease.

This clonotype was observed many times. The chain uses TRBV5-4 and TRBJ2-7; 10 bases line up with TRBD2. The CDR3 length is 15 residues. With V trimmed by 0 bases and J by 5 bases, 5 bases remained unmatched. Germline-derived CDR1 and CDR2 are SGHNT and YYREEE (reference sequence). CDR3 DNA sequence: TGTGCCAGCAGCTTGGTTAGCGGGAGGTCCCACGAGCAGTACTTC. Protein product: CASSLVSGRSHEQYF. Filled out from reference TRBV5-4 and TRBJ2-7, the complete variable domain reads ETGVTQSPTHLIKTRGQQVTLRCSSQSGHNTVSWYQQALGQGPQFIFQYYREEENGRGNFPPRFSGLQFPNYSSELNVNALELDDSALYLCASSLVSGRSHEQYFGPGTRLTVT.

The rearrangement uses TRBV6-2 or TRBV6-3 and TRBJ2-3; the D is unclear. The CDR3 runs 15 residues. Trimming cost V 0 bases and J 1 base, with 8 bases left between them. Looked up from germline, CDR1 is MNHEY and CDR2 is SVGEGT. The CDR3 is CASSYSTQGTDTQYF. The CDR3 DNA follows: TGTGCCAGCAGTTACTCTACCCAGGGCACAGATACGCAGTATTTT.

This rearrangement joins TRBV9 to TRBJ2-3; TRBD1 matches at 7 bases. The germline V gene has CDR1 SGDLS and CDR2 YYNGEE. The trim removed 3 bases at V and 4 bases at J, leaving 11 bases unmatched. The length of the CDR3 is 16 residues. This CDR3 reads CASSGAPGQPSDTQYF. CDR3 sequence (DNA): TGTGCCAGCAGCGGGGCACCGGGACAGCCTTCAGATACGCAGTATTTT.

This clonotype was observed at least ten times. This chain connects TRBV10-3 to TRBJ2-7; D unclear. This CDR3 comprises 13 residues. CDR1 is ENHRY, CDR2 SYGVKD, per germline. Trimming left V 5 bases short and J 2 bases short, with 10 bases between. CDR3 region: CAISFDVTYEQYF. DNA for the CDR3: TGTGCCATCAGTTTTGACGTTACCTACGAGCAGTACTTC.

The sample holds many counts of this clonotype. The chain recombines TRBV29-1 with TRBJ1-1; unclear D gene. This CDR3 is built from 14 residues. Looked up from germline, CDR1 is SQVTM and CDR2 is ANQGSEA. The CDR3 DNA is TGCAGTCTTACAGCCCTGGGCCCGAACACTGAAGCTTTCTTT. Its translation: CSLTALGPNTEAFF.

This clonotype was seen at least ten times. For the CDR3, the DNA is TGTGCCAGCAGCATGTGTTGGAGACTAGCGGGAGTCTACGAGCAGTACTTC. The encoded protein is CASSMCWRLAGVYEQYF. The chain joins TRBV11-3 to TRBJ2-7, with TRBD2 identical over 12 bases. Trimming took 5 bases from V and 3 from J; bases not matched to a gene: 11. CDR3 length: 17 amino acids. The germline V gene encodes CDR1 SGHNT and CDR2 YENEEA.

The gene calls are TRBV19 and TRBJ1-1; D not certain. Germline V CDR1 and CDR2: LNHDA, SQIVND (reference sequence). V lost 1 base and J lost 0, with 12 bases in between. CDR3 length equals 16 residues. CDR3 DNA: TGTGCCAGTAGTATAGTCGGCTCGAGAATGAACACTGAAGCTTTCTTT. This encodes CASSIVGSRMNTEAFF.

This clonotype appeared many times. This rearrangement joins TRBV6-6 to TRBJ2-7; TRBD1 matches 11 bases. Germline CDR1 is MNHNY and CDR2 is SVGAGI (reference sequence). J lost 3 bases, V lost 0 bases, and 1 base had no gene match. The CDR3 runs to 15 residues. The CDR3 nucleotides are TGTGCCAGCAGTTACTCGGGGACAGGGGGCTACGAGCAGTACTTC. Amino acids: CASSYSGTGGYEQYF.

To note about this clonotype: Given the absence of the conserved phenylalanine or tryptophan at the CDR3 end, a read error is likely. The V call is TRBV15, the J call TRBJ2-2; a weak D match, TRBD2 (5 bases). The CDR3 loop spans 15 amino acids. Germline V gene lookup returns CDR1 LNHNV and CDR2 YYDKDF (reference sequence). Trimming shortened V by 0 bases and J by 6 bases, and 11 bases separated the two germline ends. CDR3 residues: CATSRDRGNPGELFS. CDR3 coding DNA: TGTGCCACCAGCAGAGATCGGGGTAACCCCGGGGAGCTGTTTTCT.

This clonotype was counted at least ten times. This rearrangement joins TRBV7-9 to TRBJ2-3, with 12 bases that match TRBD2. V was clipped by 6 bases and J by 3 bases; unmatched bases: 7. The CDR3 length is 16 residues. Germline V gives CDR1 SEHNR, CDR2 FQNEAQ (reference sequence). Here the CDR3 DNA reads TGTGCCAGCAGTTTTCCGACTAGCGGGAGAACAGATACGCAGTATTTT. As protein: CASSFPTSGRTDTQYF.

This clonotype occurred many times. The chain recombines TRBV20-1 with TRBJ2-1; 16 bases are a match to TRBD2. Germline assignment: CDR1 DFQATT and CDR2 SNEGSKA (reference sequence). V gave up 4 bases and J gave up 6 bases; unmatched junction bases: 12. This CDR3 has 18 amino acids. Here the CDR3 reads CSAIYLRGTSGRANEQFF. CDR3 nucleotide sequence: TGCAGTGCTATCTACCTGCGGGGGACTAGCGGGAGGGCCAATGAGCAGTTCTTC.

This clonotype showed up many times. The CDR3 here is CSVEVQGGQPQHF. CDR3 sequence (DNA): TGCAGCGTTGAAGTGCAGGGGGGTCAGCCCCAGCATTTT. The chain joins TRBV29-1 to TRBJ1-5; the match to TRBD1 covers 7 bases. The junction had 3 bases not matched to a gene; V was cut back by 1 base and J by 6 bases. The CDR3 runs 13 residues. Per germline, CDR1 SQVTM and CDR2 ANQGSEA.

Only a few counts were recorded for this clonotype. The chain uses TRBV4-3 and TRBJ2-7; D unclear. The V end lost 1 base, the J end lost 2 bases, and 15 bases lay between the germline ends. CDR3 length: 16 residues. The V gene's germline CDR1 is LGHNA and CDR2 YSLEER. Written as DNA, the CDR3 is TGCGCCAGCAGCCAAGGGAGAGAAAGGGCCCCCTACGAGCAGTACTTC. Amino acid sequence: CASSQGRERAPYEQYF.

This clonotype was seen a handful of times. This chain uses TRBV27 with TRBJ2-2; either TRBD1 or TRBD2 may fit D (5 bases each). From germline, CDR1 is MNHEY and CDR2 SMNVEV (reference sequence). CDR3 length: 15 residues. Trimming cost V 1 base and J 5 bases, with 11 bases left between them. CDR3 sequence: CASSLWDPRTGELFF. DNA of the CDR3: TGTGCCAGCAGTTTATGGGACCCCCGGACCGGGGAGCTGTTTTTT.

At least ten counts were recorded for this clonotype. The V call is TRBV14, the J call TRBJ1-1; D call uncertain. Germline CDR1 is SGHDN and CDR2 is FVKESK. This CDR3 has 16 amino acids. Deletions cut 0 bases from V and 0 bases from J, with 11 bases between. CDR3 DNA sequence: TGTGCCAGCAGCCAAGATAGTGGGCGGATGAACACTGAAGCTTTCTTT. This encodes CASSQDSGRMNTEAFF.

This clonotype was counted at least ten times. V gene TRBV11-3 combines with J gene TRBJ2-1, with a possible D match to TRBD2 (6 bases). Trimming cost V 5 bases and J 9 bases, with 14 bases left between them. CDR1 SGHNT and CDR2 YENEEA come from the germline V gene. This CDR3 region has 13 residues. The CDR3 DNA is TGTGCCAGCAGCGGGGGACTGCTAGGTGAGCAGTTCTTC. Amino acid sequence: CASSGGLLGEQFF. The whole variable domain, filled in from reference TRBV11-3 and TRBJ2-1, reads EAGVVQSPRYKIIEKKQPVAFWCNPISGHNTLYWYLQNLGQGPELLIRYENEEAVDDSQLPKDRFSAERLKGVDSTLKIQPAELGDSAVYLCASSGGLLGEQFFGPGTRLTVL.

This clonotype showed up just a few times. Possible read error: a much larger clone is one base away. The chain carries TRBV2 and TRBJ1-5, with D unresolved. CDR3 length equals 14 residues. The germline gives CDR1 SNHLY, CDR2 FYNNEI. V gave up 3 bases and J gave up 6 bases, with 12 bases separating them. The chain's CDR3 is CASSEASYSQPQHF. The CDR3 region has the DNA TGTGCCAGCAGTGAGGCCAGTTACAGTCAGCCCCAGCATTTT.

The rearrangement uses TRBV30 and TRBJ2-1; 10 nucleotides align to TRBD2. After removal of 0 bases from V and 3 bases from J, the junction contained 11 bases not matched to a gene. The germline V gene encodes CDR1 GTSNPN and CDR2 SVGIG (reference sequence). This CDR3 contains 18 residues. CDR3 protein: CAWSVPSSGRGSYNEQFF. As DNA, the CDR3 is TGTGCCTGGAGTGTTCCATCTAGCGGGAGAGGTAGCTACAATGAGCAGTTCTTC.

The gene calls are TRBV14 and TRBJ2-5; TRBD2 aligns across 11 bases. Per the germline V gene, CDR1 is SGHDN and CDR2 is FVKESK. This CDR3 has 16 amino acids. V was pared by 1 base and J by 5 bases, with 6 bases of the junction left unmatched. CDR3: CASSQVGTSGLETQYF. Here the CDR3 DNA reads TGTGCCAGCAGCCAAGTTGGGACTAGCGGACTGGAGACCCAGTACTTC.